This passage covers 22 T cell receptor beta chains from one sample sequenced in a study of blood T cell repertoires in COVID-19. Some clones are missing from TCRdb's copy, which holds only in-frame ones; the method was immunoSEQ multiplex PCR. The sample records 55,000 to 65,000 clones, roughly 79% being singletons. The source material was peripheral blood. Receptors were obtained from a man aged 55 to 70 with acute or convalescent COVID-19.

The rearrangement uses TRBV5-5 and TRBJ2-2; D unclear. Germline CDR1 SGHKS, CDR2 YYEKEE (reference sequence). This CDR3 is built from 15 residues. The V end lost 4 bases, the J end lost 1 base, and 11 bases lay between the germline ends. In DNA form, the CDR3 reads TGTGCCAGCAGCCCTATGAACGGGAACACCGGGGAGCTGTTTTTT. This gives the protein CASSPMNGNTGELFF. Complete variable domain (other parts from reference TRBV5-5 and TRBJ2-2): DAGVTQSPTHLIKTRGQQVTLRCSPISGHKSVSWYQQVLGQGPQFIFQYYEKEERGRGNFPDRFSARQFPNYSSELNVNALLLGDSALYLCASSPMNGNTGELFFGEGSRLTVL.

The chain uses TRBV7-2 and TRBJ1-2, with D maybe TRBD1 (6 bases). This CDR3 comprises 13 residues. Trimming took off 5 bases at V and 8 bases at J, with 15 bases between the two ends. Germline V lookup: CDR1 SGHTA, CDR2 FQGNSA. DNA of the CDR3: TGTGCCAGCAGCGACCGGGGGGGCCGGGGCTACACCTTC. Protein sequence: CASSDRGGRGYTF.

The chain links TRBV28 to TRBJ1-4; D is possibly TRBD1 (6 bases). This CDR3 comprises 15 residues. V was clipped by 4 bases and J by 4 bases, with 13 bases between them. Germline loops: CDR1 MDHEN, CDR2 SYDVKM. Here the CDR3 reads CASSSQGGGNEKLFF. The CDR3 nucleotides read TGTGCCAGCAGTTCACAGGGAGGGGGTAATGAAAAACTGTTTTTT.

The gene calls are TRBV14 and TRBJ1-2, with 8 bases matching TRBD1. Per germline, CDR1 SGHDN and CDR2 FVKESK. The J segment lost 2 bases and the V segment lost 1 base, leaving 3 bases of the junction unmatched. There are 15 residues in the CDR3. CDR3 sequence reads: CASSQVPGGNYGYTF. The CDR3 coding sequence is TGTGCCAGCAGCCAAGTTCCAGGGGGCAACTATGGCTACACCTTC.

The chain couples TRBV6-5 to TRBJ1-5; TRBD1 agrees at 7 bases. The CDR3 has 15 residues. The V gene end was trimmed by 7 bases and the J gene end by 2 bases; junction bases not matched to a gene: 8. The germline CDR1 and CDR2 sequences are MNHEY and SVGAGI. CDR3 amino acids: CASTMGTVGNQPQHF. The CDR3 nucleotides read TGTGCCAGCACCATGGGGACAGTTGGCAATCAGCCCCAGCATTTT.

In DNA form, the CDR3 reads TGTGCCAGCAGCCAGGACAGGCGCTATGGCTACACCTTC. It translates to CASSQDRRYGYTF. This chain connects TRBV7-2 to TRBJ1-2, with 7 positions matching TRBD1. This CDR3 region has 13 residues. With V trimmed by 5 bases and J by 4 bases, 4 bases remained unmatched. The germline V gene encodes CDR1 SGHTA and CDR2 FQGNSA. Drawing the rest from reference TRBV7-2 and TRBJ1-2, the complete variable domain is GAGVSQSPSNKVTEKGKDVELRCDPISGHTALYWYRQSLGQGLEFLIYFQGNSAPDKSGLPSDRFSAERTGGSVSTLTIQRTQQEDSAVYLCASSQDRRYGYTFGSGTRLTVV.

The CDR3 here is CASSEADRWGEKLFF. DNA of the CDR3: TGTGCCAGCAGTGAAGCCGACAGGTGGGGAGAAAAACTGTTTTTT. This chain joins TRBV6-1 and TRBJ1-4; D is perhaps TRBD1 (6 bases). V was cut by 0 bases and J by 8 bases, with 13 bases left in between. Germline V gene data show CDR1 as MNHNS and CDR2 as SASEGT. The length of the CDR3 is 15 residues.

CDR3 protein: CASNLRDNYGYTF. The CDR3 nucleotides read TGTGCCAGCAACTTGAGGGATAACTATGGCTACACCTTC. The rearrangement uses TRBV6-4 and TRBJ1-2; no reliable D call. Trimming removed 7 bases from V and 1 base from J, with 10 bases in between. The CDR3 contains 13 residues. CDR1 is MRHNA and CDR2 is SNTAGT in the germline V gene.

This chain uses TRBV19 with TRBJ2-7; tentative D call: TRBD2 (5 bases). Germline V gives CDR1 LNHDA, CDR2 SQIVND (reference sequence). This CDR3 region has 14 residues. V lost 3 bases, J lost 0 bases, and 9 bases lay in between. CDR3 coding DNA: TGTGCCAGTAGTATTTATGGGAGCTCCTACGAGCAGTACTTC. It encodes CASSIYGSSYEQYF.

The gene calls are TRBV7-3 and TRBJ2-1, with D uncertain. Trimming took off 3 bases at V and 4 bases at J, with 7 bases between the two ends. Germline CDR1 SGHTA, CDR2 FQGTGA. The CDR3 is 13 residues long. DNA of the CDR3: TGTGCCAGCAGCTTCCAGGCTTACAATGAGCAGTTCTTC. It codes for CASSFQAYNEQFF.

The chain combines TRBV19 with TRBJ2-5; possibly TRBD1 for D (5 bases). The germline V and J ends were trimmed by 5 bases and 0 bases, with 13 bases remaining between them. Germline CDR1 is LNHDA and CDR2 is SQIVND (reference sequence). The CDR3 consists of 15 residues. CDR3 bases: TGTGCCAGTAGTCAGAGACAGAATAACCAAGAGACCCAGTACTTC. Amino acids: CASSQRQNNQETQYF.

CDR3 loop: CASSPGTAKRETQYF. The CDR3 coding sequence is TGCGCCAGCAGCCCCGGGACAGCCAAACGAGAGACCCAGTACTTC. The rearrangement joins TRBV4-1 to TRBJ2-5, with 7 bases that match TRBD1. Germline loops: CDR1 MGHRA, CDR2 YSYEKL. J was trimmed by 4 bases and V by 4 bases; bases with no gene match: 9. CDR3 length: 15 amino acids.

The rearrangement uses TRBV19 and TRBJ1-5; 9 bases match TRBD1. V lost 4 bases, J lost 6 bases, and 7 bases stayed unmatched. The CDR3 has 15 residues. Per germline, CDR1 LNHDA and CDR2 SQIVND (reference sequence). Written as DNA, the CDR3 is TGTGCCAGTAGTACCGGACAGGGGATGAGTCAGCCCCAGCATTTT. It translates to CASSTGQGMSQPQHF.

This clone was found once. A read error may produce the germline difference seen at one junction end. The chain uses TRBV27 and TRBJ2-7; 11 bases agree with TRBD1. The V gene's germline CDR1 is MNHEY and CDR2 SMNVEV (reference sequence). This CDR3 region has 15 residues. CDR3 bases: TGTGCCAGCAGTCTAACGCCGGGACAGGGGGGACTCTTTTCTTTC. This encodes CASSLTPGQGGLFSF.

This chain uses TRBV19 with TRBJ2-7; 12 bases align to TRBD2. Trimming at V came to 4 bases and at J to 3 bases, leaving 7 bases not matched to a gene. The CDR3 has 16 amino acids. Germline CDR1 reads LNHDA; CDR2 reads SQIVND (reference sequence). This CDR3 is CASSRDSGLAGYEQYF. CDR3 DNA: TGTGCCAGTAGTAGGGACTCGGGACTAGCGGGCTACGAGCAGTACTTC.

The V and J genes are TRBV10-3 and TRBJ1-1, with D possibly being TRBD1 (6 bases). V was pared by 3 bases and J by 4 bases, with 15 bases between. The germline CDR1 and CDR2 sequences are ENHRY and SYGVKD. This CDR3 spans 15 amino acids. Here the CDR3 reads CAISERGGVITEAFF. The CDR3 DNA sequence: TGTGCCATCAGTGAACGAGGGGGTGTTATCACTGAAGCTTTCTTT.

The rearrangement joins TRBV4-1 to TRBJ1-4, with D tentatively TRBD1 (6 bases). Germline loops: CDR1 MGHRA, CDR2 YSYEKL. The CDR3 has 14 amino acids. With 4 bases removed from V and 5 bases from J, the gap between germline ends came to 11 bases. The CDR3 nucleotides read TGCGCCAGCAGCCTTGGACAGAGCAATGAAAAACTGTTTTTT. This codes for CASSLGQSNEKLFF.

The chain uses TRBV5-6 and TRBJ2-2; the D gene is possibly TRBD1 (5 bases). The CDR3 sequence is 16 residues long. V lost 5 bases and J lost 0, with 14 bases in between. The germline V gene encodes CDR1 SGHDT and CDR2 YYEEEE. This CDR3 is CASSLRRQPNTGELFF. DNA for the CDR3: TGTGCCAGCAGTTTGAGACGACAGCCGAACACCGGGGAGCTGTTTTTT.

This rearrangement joins TRBV6-6 to TRBJ1-6; D unclear. Germline assignment: CDR1 MNHNY and CDR2 SVGAGI (reference sequence). Deletions cut 6 bases from V and 7 bases from J, with 10 bases between. This CDR3 is 13 amino acids long. This chain's CDR3 is CASSYGRNSPLHF. The CDR3 DNA reads as TGTGCCAGCAGCTATGGGCGAAATTCACCCCTCCACTTT.

The CDR3 is CASRRTDLTNYGYTF. The CDR3 nucleotides read TGTGCCAGTAGACGGACAGACCTAACTAACTATGGCTACACCTTC. This chain connects TRBV19 to TRBJ1-2; D is perhaps TRBD1 (6 bases). The germline V and J ends were trimmed by 6 bases and 0 bases, with 14 bases remaining between them. The germline CDR1 and CDR2 sequences are LNHDA and SQIVND (reference sequence). The CDR3 spans 15 residues.

This sequence joins TRBV28 and TRBJ2-6, with 9 bases matching TRBD2. The germline V gene has CDR1 MDHEN and CDR2 SYDVKM. This CDR3 contains 18 residues. V lost 4 bases and J lost 4; bases outside the gene matches: 11. In DNA, the CDR3 is TGTGCCAGCAGTTCAGCGGGGGGCTCTGCCGCCGGGGCCAACGTCCTGACTTTC. Protein product: CASSSAGGSAAGANVLTF. Filled out from reference TRBV28 and TRBJ2-6, the complete variable domain reads DVKVTQSSRYLVKRTGEKVFLECVQDMDHENMFWYRQDPGLGLRLIYFSYDVKMKEKGDIPEGYSVSREKKERFSLILESASTNQTSMYLCASSSAGGSAAGANVLTFGAGSRLTVL.

The rearrangement joins TRBV5-6 to TRBJ1-1; D gene unclear. V was trimmed by 1 base and J by 0 bases, leaving 13 bases between them. The CDR3 spans 16 residues. Germline assignment: CDR1 SGHDT and CDR2 YYEEEE. The CDR3 reads CASSLYRNSMNTEAFF. CDR3 in DNA: TGTGCCAGCAGCTTGTATAGGAACAGTATGAACACTGAAGCTTTCTTT.